The 9 T cell receptor beta chains given below trace back to one sample, sequenced in a study of T cells in Graves' hyperthyroidism and ophthalmopathy. What was amplified from RNA transcripts were TCR beta CDR3 regions. Using the HTBI primer set, a first-round RT-PCR was run on the TCR CDR3. TCRdb used MiXCR to reprocess the multiplex PCR reads, holding one entry per CDR3 protein. The sample includes 250,000 or so distinct CDR3 sequences, roughly 15% seen only once; the top ten take 28%. Source material: blood. The receptors come from a woman between 18 and 29 years old with Graves' ophthalmopathy.

Ten or more counts support this clonotype. The rearrangement joins TRBV12-3 or TRBV12-4 to TRBJ1-5, with D uncertain. The V gene lost 5 bases and the J gene lost 4 bases, with 9 bases spanning the gap. This CDR3 has 13 amino acids. CDR3 DNA: TGTGCCAGCAGTATAAACTTGAATCAGCCCCAGCATTTT. Its protein product is CASSINLNQPQHF.

The J gene is TRBJ2-1, the V gene TRBV14; D might be TRBD1 or TRBD2, each matching 6 bases. Trimming took off 4 bases at V and 0 bases at J, with 10 bases between the two ends. Germline V gene sequence: CDR1 SGHDN, CDR2 FVKESK. The CDR3 spans 15 residues. In DNA form, the CDR3 reads TGTGCCAGCAGCCTCGGGGGCCACTCCTACAATGAGCAGTTCTTC. This sequence encodes CASSLGGHSYNEQFF.

This clonotype was seen repeatedly, ten times or more. The chain recombines TRBV12-3 or TRBV12-4 with TRBJ1-4, with D perhaps TRBD1 (5 bases). CDR3 size: 16 residues. Deletions cut 4 bases from V and 1 base from J, with 13 bases between. The CDR3 DNA follows: TGTGCCAGCAGTTACCAGGGAGGTAGAACTAATGAAAAACTGTTTTTT. Translating gives CASSYQGGRTNEKLFF.

This clonotype showed up many times. J is TRBJ1-1 and V is TRBV20-1, with D uncertain. The CDR3 runs to 14 residues. Germline CDR1 and CDR2: DFQATT and SNEGSKA (reference sequence). V was cut by 3 bases and J by 3 bases, with 14 bases left in between. The chain's CDR3 is CSARKGGGDTEAFF. The CDR3 DNA reads TGCAGTGCTAGGAAGGGCGGTGGCGACACTGAAGCTTTCTTT.

This clonotype was found a few times. This may stem from a read error, because a much larger clone lies one nucleotide away. The gene calls are TRBV19 and TRBJ1-1; D might be TRBD1 (5 bases). CDR1 is LNHDA and CDR2 is SQIVND in the germline V gene (reference sequence). CDR3 size: 18 residues. Trimming shortened V by 5 bases and J by 4 bases, and 26 bases separated the two germline ends. CDR3 residues: CASSSRYWDSYLVTEAFF. In DNA form, the CDR3 reads TGTGCCAGTAGTTCTAGGTACTGGGACTCCTATTTGGTCACTGAAGCTTTCTTT. The variable domain in full, with the rest retrieved from reference TRBV19 and TRBJ1-1, is DGGITQSPKYLFRKEGQNVTLSCEQNLNHDAMYWYRQDPGQGLRLIYYSQIVNDFQKGDIAEGYSVSREKKESFPLTVTSAQKNPTAFYLCASSSRYWDSYLVTEAFFGQGTRLTVV.

This clonotype was detected many times. The rearrangement joins TRBV4-1 to TRBJ1-5; possibly TRBD1 for D (6 bases). This CDR3 spans 17 amino acids. The germline V and J ends were trimmed by 4 bases and 1 base, with 17 bases remaining between them. CDR1 is MGHRA and CDR2 is YSYEKL in the germline V gene. The CDR3 bases are TGCGCCAGCAGCCCAGATCGGGGGGGGGCGAGCAATCAGCCCCAGCATTTT. This gives the protein CASSPDRGGASNQPQHF.

The table lists this clonotype with many counts. The rearrangement links TRBV11-3 to TRBJ2-1; a possible D gene is TRBD2 (6 bases). The V and J ends lost 0 bases and 5 bases respectively, with 8 bases between them. CDR1 is SGHNT, CDR2 YENEEA, per germline. CDR3 length: 14 amino acids. The CDR3 loop reads CASSLDRTNNEQFF. Written as DNA, the CDR3 is TGTGCCAGCAGCTTAGATCGGACTAACAATGAGCAGTTCTTC.

With respect to this clonotype: At one of its ends the junction is not consistent with the germline gene, which may arise from a read error. This sequence joins TRBV4-1 and TRBJ1-4; 11 nucleotides agree with TRBD1. This CDR3 contains 16 residues. Germline CDR1 and CDR2: MGHRA and YSYEKL. CDR3 loop: CASSQYPGTGGEKLSF. CDR3 DNA sequence: TGCGCCAGCAGCCAATACCCCGGGACAGGGGGAGAAAAACTGTCTTTT.

This clonotype was seen many times. V gene TRBV18 combines with J gene TRBJ2-1; a weak D match, TRBD2 (5 bases). The CDR3 is 16 amino acids. Germline V lookup: CDR1 KGHSH, CDR2 LQKENI. The germline V and J ends were trimmed by 0 bases and 7 bases, with 16 bases remaining between them. The CDR3 sequence: CASSPPSGSIGNEQFF. CDR3 coding DNA: TGTGCCAGCTCACCACCATCGGGATCGATTGGGAATGAGCAGTTCTTC.